What follows is one TCR beta chain and its context. Its cognate antigen is unknown. The sample contains more than one DNA sequence encoding this CDR3. From germline, CDR1 is SGHRS and CDR2 YFSETQ. The length of the CDR3 is 14 residues. Trimming stripped 2 bases from V and 0 bases from J, with 8 bases between. The PCR was carried out with 60 Vbeta primers and 13 Jbeta primers. Libraries were prepared by immunoSEQ multiplex PCR; TCRdb keeps only in-frame clonotypes and omits some of them. This table holds about 160,000 clones, over 60% found once. This entry is derived from a study of cytomegalovirus exposure and HLA in healthy donors. About the study: Among about 380 genotyped donors, roughly 80% fell in the Caucasian-associated ancestry cluster.

Study-wide findings and caveats: The likely explanation for a cluster of highly shared sequence variants was sequencing artifact. Previously analyzed data showed that most TCR beta V segments were productive at a frequency of about 87% or about 30%. Reportedly, a later analysis found an Asian-associated ancestry cluster had fewer N-insertions than the approximately 700-donor mean.

The sample consisted of PBMCs. The V call is TRBV5-1, the J call TRBJ1-1; no clear D gene. This TCR was sampled from a woman in her thirties or forties in good health and CMV-seronegative. The CDR3: CASSLSRMNTEAFF. As DNA, the CDR3 is TGCGCCAGCAGCTTATCCAGGATGAACACTGAAGCTTTCTTT.